Presented here are 9 T cell receptor beta chains from one specimen sequenced in a study of radiotherapy plus CTLA-4 blockade in lung cancer. Some clones are missing from TCRdb's copy, which holds only in-frame ones; the method was immunoSEQ multiplex PCR. Here the sample spans tens of thousands of clones, roughly 71% being singletons. The material sequenced was peripheral blood, taken from a patient treated with radiotherapy plus ipilimumab. These receptors all stem from a human donor with non-small cell lung cancer who had stable disease on radiotherapy plus ipilimumab.

The chain carries TRBV9 and TRBJ1-1; D perhaps matches TRBD1 (5 bases). The ends were cut back, 3 bases at V and 1 base at J, with 10 bases in the middle. The CDR3 covers 14 residues. Per the germline V gene, CDR1 is SGDLS and CDR2 is YYNGEE. The CDR3, as DNA: TGTGCCAGCAGCGCGACCGGGACGAACACTGAAGCTTTCTTT. Encoded protein: CASSATGTNTEAFF.

This chain joins TRBV6-1 and TRBJ2-2; either TRBD1 or TRBD2 may supply D (5 bases each). The CDR3 length is 15 residues. CDR1 and CDR2 from the germline V gene are MNHNS and SASEGT. Between the trimmed V and J ends, which lost 3 bases and 7 bases, there was a span of 15 bases. Here the CDR3 reads CASSDSRKGSGELFF. The CDR3 coding sequence is TGTGCCAGCAGTGACTCCCGGAAGGGGAGCGGGGAGCTGTTTTTT.

The rearrangement uses TRBV19 and TRBJ2-6, with 11 bases that match TRBD1. From germline, CDR1 is LNHDA and CDR2 SQIVND (reference sequence). CDR3 length: 18 residues. V gave up 4 bases and J gave up 2 bases; unmatched junction bases: 7. The CDR3 loop reads CASSTGTGGLTGANVLTF. The CDR3 bases are TGTGCCAGTAGTACTGGGACAGGGGGACTTACTGGGGCCAACGTCCTGACTTTC.

The rearrangement joins TRBV2 to TRBJ2-6; D unclear. V lost 7 bases to trimming and J lost 0 bases, with 13 bases between them. The CDR3 spans 16 residues. Germline CDR1 and CDR2: SNHLY and FYNNEI. CDR3 sequence reads: CASTWAGRSGANVLTF. Written as DNA, the CDR3 is TGTGCCAGCACCTGGGCAGGCCGCTCTGGGGCCAACGTCCTGACTTTC.

The rearrangement uses TRBV9 and TRBJ1-5; D unresolved. Germline V lookup: CDR1 SGDLS, CDR2 YYNGEE. This CDR3 has 14 residues. V was pared by 1 base and J by 1 base, with 6 bases between. CDR3 sequence (DNA): TGTGCCAGCAGCGTAAGTGGAAGCAATCAGCCCCAGCATTTT. Translating gives CASSVSGSNQPQHF.

V gene TRBV28 combines with J gene TRBJ1-5, with unresolved D. CDR1 MDHEN and CDR2 SYDVKM come from the germline V gene. V was trimmed by 7 bases and J by 0 bases, leaving 13 bases between them. This CDR3 has 15 amino acids. The CDR3 loop reads CASTPTGDSNQPQHF. CDR3 coding DNA: TGTGCCAGCACCCCCACCGGAGATAGCAATCAGCCCCAGCATTTT.

The CDR3 is CASSLLATALTHF. The CDR3 bases are TGTGCCAGCAGTTTACTTGCGACAGCCCTTACTCATTTT. The genes are TRBV28 and TRBJ1-5; perhaps TRBD1 as D (5 bases). V lost 2 bases and J 16 bases, leaving 18 bases between the germline ends. CDR1 is MDHEN, CDR2 SYDVKM, per germline. This CDR3 is built from 13 residues.

The chain links TRBV7-2 to TRBJ2-7, with a tentative D call TRBD1 (6 bases). Germline V gene lookup returns CDR1 SGHTA and CDR2 FQGNSA. Trimming stripped 1 base from V and 3 bases from J, with 13 bases between. The CDR3 has 15 amino acids. CDR3: CASSLGPGQNYEQYF. CDR3 nucleotides: TGTGCCAGCAGCTTAGGACCGGGACAAAACTACGAGCAGTACTTC. The entire variable domain, with the rest obtained from reference TRBV7-2 and TRBJ2-7, is as follows: GAGVSQSPSNKVTEKGKDVELRCDPISGHTALYWYRQSLGQGLEFLIYFQGNSAPDKSGLPSDRFSAERTGGSVSTLTIQRTQQEDSAVYLCASSLGPGQNYEQYFGPGTRLTVT.

The chain uses TRBV5-1 and TRBJ1-1; D might be TRBD1 (6 bases). Trimming left V 6 bases short and J 0 bases short, with 12 bases between. This CDR3 comprises 14 residues. CDR1 and CDR2 from the germline V gene are SGHRS and YFSETQ. The CDR3 region is CASTKGQVNTEAFF. CDR3 nucleotide sequence: TGCGCCAGCACCAAGGGACAAGTGAACACTGAAGCTTTCTTT.